These T cell receptor beta chains were read from a single sample in a study of T cells after posttransplantation cyclophosphamide. The table came from immunoSEQ multiplex PCR; TCRdb's copy has only in-frame clones and leaves some out. The data contain fewer than 12,000 clones, roughly 86% of them singletons. The material was CD4+ T cells sorted from PBMCs, obtained after allogeneic stem cell transplant with posttransplant cyclophosphamide. The receptors derive from a male patient between 25 and 39 years old who received an allogeneic stem cell transplant from a related donor, was CMV-positive, and had acute GVHD only. Certain T cells may be donor cells from the graft. Both conserved end residues are part of each CDR3. Where a row states a size, it is once, few, many or the class of an expanded clone; other rows omit it.

v_gene	j_gene	abundance	CDR3aa
TRBV7-6	TRBJ1-5	.	CASSPSVTGGQPQHF
TRBV5-1	TRBJ2-5	few	CASSFQGEETQYF
TRBV4-3	TRBJ1-2	.	CASSWSDRGLGGYTF
TRBV10-3	TRBJ1-1	.	CAISESMGGRGNTEAFF
TRBV5-6	TRBJ1-2	.	CASTPWGGYGYTF
TRBV28	TRBJ2-5	.	CATLDRVEETQYF
TRBV5-5	TRBJ2-7	.	CASSGHEVNEQYF
TRBV7-2	TRBJ1-4	.	CASSLGGYNEKLFF
TRBV7-2	TRBJ2-5	.	CASSFGRQETQYF
TRBV4-1	TRBJ2-5	.	CASSQDQGFQETQYF
TRBV5-1	TRBJ1-1	few	CASSLSRGTEAFF
TRBV18	TRBJ1-1	.	CASSLGSGATEAFF
TRBV6-6	TRBJ2-7	.	CASILRLDRVGEQYF
TRBV6-1	TRBJ2-7	.	CASSMGHALTYEQYF
TRBV7-2	TRBJ2-2	.	CASSPGLSTGELFF
TRBV10-3	TRBJ1-1	few	CAIRPTLTGTEAFF
TRBV28	TRBJ1-2	.	CASSLLREGGYTF
TRBV4-3	TRBJ2-5	.	CASSQGNRGQETQYF
TRBV6-5	TRBJ2-6	.	CASSEGDGANVLTF
TRBV10-2	TRBJ2-5	once	CASSGGGGETQYF
TRBV25-1	TRBJ1-1	.	CASSTPRQGNTEAFF
TRBV7-2	TRBJ2-3	once	CASSSPVLNTQYF
TRBV9	TRBJ1-3	.	CASSAWGGSGNTIYF
TRBV9	TRBJ2-5	.	CASSTRLAGIQETQYF
TRBV4-1	TRBJ2-5	.	CASSQSSGGLQETQYF